This T cell receptor (beta chain) was captured by sequencing in a study of T cells expressing NK-cell markers. Study information: The authors derived TCR beta repertoires from sorted CD3+CD56+NKG2C+, CD3+CD56+NKG2C- and CD3+CD56-NKG2C+ T cells.

On this clonotype: Its antigen is not known.

TCRdb reworked the 5' RACE reads into one entry per CDR3 protein, no DNA. Its listing shows about 430,000 distinct CDR3 sequences. Germline V gives CDR1 SQVTM, CDR2 ANQGSEA. The CDR3 has 16 amino acids. Study-wide points: Dominant NKG2C+ clonotype frequencies of 1.0-7.0% of CD8+ T cells were measured in over 5 donors.

The rearrangement joins TRBV29-1 to TRBJ1-2; TCRdb's assignment of TRBD1 cannot be checked, as there is no DNA. The sequenced sample consisted of blood T cells: a sorted CD56 or NKG2C T cell subset, CD4+ or CD8+ T cells, or bulk PBMC T cells (not recorded which). The clonotype comes from a woman in her fifties or sixties in good health. The CDR3 loop reads CSVAPPTGGQNYGYTF.